This T cell receptor (beta chain) was recorded in a study of OX40 agonist ivuxolimab in advanced cancers. Background on the whole study: The costimulatory receptor OX40 (CD134) was targeted by ivuxolimab, a fully human IgG2 agonistic monoclonal antibody. A male proportion of about 79% and a mean age of approximately 62 years, ranging from about 20 to 79, were recorded for the dose-escalation cohort. Peripheral TCRbeta sequencing aimed to test whether ivuxolimab altered TCR sequence diversity and caused clonal T-cell expansion. Among the roughly 52 dose-escalation patients, roughly 20 had hepatocellular carcinoma, approximately 15 melanoma, 9 renal cell carcinoma and 9 head and neck cancer. Prior anti-PD-1, anti-PD-L1 or anti-CTLA-4 therapy was permitted, and checkpoint inhibitors had been received by less than 45% of dose-escalation patients. Partial responses occurred in three dose-escalation patients, of whom one had hepatocellular carcinoma and two had cutaneous melanoma. The paper reports the monotherapy dose-escalation portion (N ≈ 50 patients) of the phase I ivuxolimab trial. Intravenous ivuxolimab was administered to patients every 2 weeks at six dose levels: 0.01, 0.1, 0.3, 1.5, 3 and 10 mg/kg. General study outcomes and caveats: Which antigens the clonally expanded peripheral T cells were specific for was not determined. Low levels of normalized T-cell clonal expansion were also seen in some nonresponding patients. On average, CD8+ T cells showed more expanded clones than CD4+ T cells after ivuxolimab. At doses of 0.1 to 3.0 mg/kg, clonal expansion of both CD4+ and CD8+ T cells in blood was seen between baseline and week 6. In partial responders in the 0.1-3.0 mg/kg groups, normalized peripheral clonal expansion was found to be among the lowest, especially among CD8+ T cells.

The CDR3 holds 13 amino acids from the cysteine to the phenylalanine. The CDR3 DNA has 39 bases and is translated from base 1. The V end gives up 7 bases and the J end 2 bases, leaving 4 bases in the junction not matched to a gene. For CDR1 and CDR2, the germline V gene lists MNHEY and SVGAGI. Genomic DNA was extracted from sorted cells for sequencing of the TCRbeta CDR3 region. The immunoSEQ Assay was used for sequencing of TCRbeta CDR3 regions. TCRdb re-hosts the immuneACCESS table, in-frame sequences only. Its copies lack some clones; in the studies checked, an unresolved V gene accounts for under half of them, and the cause for the rest is not known. Present in this sample are about 18,000 clones, roughly 85% of which were seen just once. Clones ranked in the top ten supply 62% of the sample. As concerns this clone: No antigen is known for it. No base-level quality is on record; no much larger clone is a single base apart.

Patients with autoimmune disease history or receiving systemic immunosuppression were excluded from the trial. Peripheral blood for TCR sequencing was drawn from every dose cohort at baseline, at cycle 4 day 1 and at cycle 7 day 1. The samples were taken from a phase I, first-in-human, multicenter, open-label dose-escalation trial of ivuxolimab. The trial enrolled adults with locally advanced or metastatic head and neck squamous cell, hepatocellular, melanoma or renal cell carcinoma. Before TCR sequencing, CD4+ T cells and CD8+ T cells were sorted from peripheral blood as separate populations. Recombination connected TRBV6-5 to TRBJ1-2, and TRBD1 matches 7 of the central bases. The TCR sequence derives from an adult with an advanced solid tumor such as melanoma, head and neck, liver or kidney cancer. Sequencing used CD4+ or CD8+ T cells sorted from blood, obtained in a trial of the OX40 agonist ivuxolimab. The nucleotide sequence is TGTGCCAGCAAGGGGGCCAGCAACTATGGCTACACCTTC. Its protein reads: CASKGASNYGYTF.